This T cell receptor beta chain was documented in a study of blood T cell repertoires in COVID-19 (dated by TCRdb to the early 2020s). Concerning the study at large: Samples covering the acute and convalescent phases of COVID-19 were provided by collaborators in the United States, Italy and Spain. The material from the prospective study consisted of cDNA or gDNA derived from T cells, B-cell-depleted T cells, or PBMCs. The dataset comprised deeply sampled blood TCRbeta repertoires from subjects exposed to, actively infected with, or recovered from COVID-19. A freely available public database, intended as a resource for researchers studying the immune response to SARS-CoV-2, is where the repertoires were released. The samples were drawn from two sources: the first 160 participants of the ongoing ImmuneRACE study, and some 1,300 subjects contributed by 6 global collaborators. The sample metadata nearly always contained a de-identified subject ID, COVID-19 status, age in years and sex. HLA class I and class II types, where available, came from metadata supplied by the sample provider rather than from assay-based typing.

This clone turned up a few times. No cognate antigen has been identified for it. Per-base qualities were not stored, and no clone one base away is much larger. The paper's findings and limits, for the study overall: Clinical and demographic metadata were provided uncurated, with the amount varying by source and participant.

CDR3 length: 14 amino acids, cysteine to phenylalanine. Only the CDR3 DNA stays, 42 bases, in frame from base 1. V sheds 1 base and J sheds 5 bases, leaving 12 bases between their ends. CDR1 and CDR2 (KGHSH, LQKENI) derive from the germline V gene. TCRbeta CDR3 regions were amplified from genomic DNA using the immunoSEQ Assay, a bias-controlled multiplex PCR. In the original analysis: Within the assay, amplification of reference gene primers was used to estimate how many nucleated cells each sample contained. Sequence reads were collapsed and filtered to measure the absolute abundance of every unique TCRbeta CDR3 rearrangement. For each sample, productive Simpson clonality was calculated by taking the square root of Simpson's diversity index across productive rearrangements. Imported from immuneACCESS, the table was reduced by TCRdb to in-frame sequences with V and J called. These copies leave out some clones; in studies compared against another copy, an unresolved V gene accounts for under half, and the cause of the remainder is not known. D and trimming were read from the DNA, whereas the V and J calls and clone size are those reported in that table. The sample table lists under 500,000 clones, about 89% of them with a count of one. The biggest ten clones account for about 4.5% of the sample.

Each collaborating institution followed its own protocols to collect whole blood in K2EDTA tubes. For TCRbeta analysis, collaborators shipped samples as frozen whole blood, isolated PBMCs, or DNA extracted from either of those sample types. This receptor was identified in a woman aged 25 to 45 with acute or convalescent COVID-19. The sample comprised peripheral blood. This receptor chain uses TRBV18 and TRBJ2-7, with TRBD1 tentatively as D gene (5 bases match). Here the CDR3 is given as CASSPRPGSHEQYF. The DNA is TGTGCCAGCTCACCACGGCCAGGGTCCCACGAGCAGTACTTC.